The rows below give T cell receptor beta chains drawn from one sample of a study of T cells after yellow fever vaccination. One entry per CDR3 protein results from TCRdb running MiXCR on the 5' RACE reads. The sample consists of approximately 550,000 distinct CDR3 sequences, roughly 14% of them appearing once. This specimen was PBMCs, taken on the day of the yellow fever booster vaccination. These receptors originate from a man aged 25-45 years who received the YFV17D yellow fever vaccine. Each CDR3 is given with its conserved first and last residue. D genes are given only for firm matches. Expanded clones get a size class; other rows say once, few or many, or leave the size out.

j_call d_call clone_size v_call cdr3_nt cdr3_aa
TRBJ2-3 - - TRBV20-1 TGCAGTGCAGCGGTTAAGCGAGTTAGCACAGATACGCAGTATTTT CSAAVKRVSTDTQYF
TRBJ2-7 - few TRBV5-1 TGCGCCAGCAGCTTGGGGGCATTAGTCACCTACGAGCAGTACTTC CASSLGALVTYEQYF
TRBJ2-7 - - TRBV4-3 TGCGCCAGCAGCCAAGACCCAGGGGTTGGCGCGCAGTACTTC CASSQDPGVGAQYF
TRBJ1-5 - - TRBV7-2 TGTGCCAGCAGCTTTGGGGCGGGACAGCCCCAGCATTTT CASSFGAGQPQHF
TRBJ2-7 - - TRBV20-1 TGCAGTGCTAGACTAGGCACGAACTACGAGCAGTACTTC CSARLGTNYEQYF
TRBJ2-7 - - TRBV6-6 TGTGCCAGCAGGCTTGGGGGCGAGCAGTACTTC CASRLGGEQYF
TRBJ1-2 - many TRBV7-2 TGTGCCAGCAGCTTAGAGCGCTATGGCTACACCTTC CASSLERYGYTF
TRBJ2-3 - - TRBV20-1 TGCAGTGTACCCCTCACAGATACGCAGTATTTT CSVPLTDTQYF
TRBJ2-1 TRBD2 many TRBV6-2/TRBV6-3 TGTGCCAGCAGTTACTTAGGGACTACGTTCAAGTTCTTC CASSYLGTTFKFF
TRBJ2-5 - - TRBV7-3 TGTGCCAGCAGTTTACACATTAAAGAGACCCAGTACTTC CASSLHIKETQYF
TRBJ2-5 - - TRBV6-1 TGTGCCAGCCGTAGCGGAGCTGGGGAGACCCAGTACTTC CASRSGAGETQYF
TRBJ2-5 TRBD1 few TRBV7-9 TGTGCCAGCAGCTCAACCTCCGGGACAGGGCCTAGAAGGACCCAGTACTTC CASSSTSGTGPRRTQYF
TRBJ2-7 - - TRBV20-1 TGCAGTGCTAGAGATCTAGGGCGTGGGTCCTACGAGCAGTACTTC CSARDLGRGSYEQYF
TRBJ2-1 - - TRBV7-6 TGTGCCAGCAGCCCAACAGGAGGTTCGGAGTTCTTC CASSPTGGSEFF
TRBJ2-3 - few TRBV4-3 TGCGCCAGCAGCCAAGAACGGGGGCGGAACACAGATACGCAGTATTTT CASSQERGRNTDTQYF
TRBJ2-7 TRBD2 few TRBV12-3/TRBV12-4 TGTGCCAGCAGTTTAGCTTCTAGCGGACTCGAGCAGTACTTC CASSLASSGLEQYF
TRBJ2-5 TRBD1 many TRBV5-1 TGCGCCAGCTACCGGGACAGCCATCTAGAGACCCAGTACTTC CASYRDSHLETQYF
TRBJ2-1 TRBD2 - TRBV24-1 TGTGCCACCAGTGATCCAGCGGGGGGGGCTGGGGATGAGCAGTTCTTC CATSDPAGGAGDEQFF
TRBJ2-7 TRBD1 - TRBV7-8 TGTGCCAGCAGCTTGGGACAGGGTTCCAACGAGCAGTACTTC CASSLGQGSNEQYF
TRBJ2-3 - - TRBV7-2 TGTGCCAGCAGGATGGCAATAGCGGCCACAGATACGCAGTATTTT CASRMAIAATDTQYF
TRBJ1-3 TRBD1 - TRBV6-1 TGTGCCAGCAGTCCAGACAGGGGTTACGGAAACACCATATATTTT CASSPDRGYGNTIYF
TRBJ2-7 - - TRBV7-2 TGTGCCAGCAGCTCCCCTTACGGGAGCGGAGCCGAGCAGTACTTC CASSSPYGSGAEQYF
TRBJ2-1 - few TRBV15 TGTGCCACCAGCACCGGAGAGTACAATGAGCAGTTCTTC CATSTGEYNEQFF
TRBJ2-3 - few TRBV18 TGTGCCAGCTCACACCTGGGCAGAGATACGCAGTATTTT CASSHLGRDTQYF
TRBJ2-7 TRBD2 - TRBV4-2 TGTGCCAGCAGCCAAGAGCGTGGACTAGCCTACGAGCAGTACTTC CASSQERGLAYEQYF
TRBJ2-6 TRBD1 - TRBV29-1 TGCAGCGTAGCCGGACAGGTCTCTGGGGCCAACGTCCTGACTTTC CSVAGQVSGANVLTF
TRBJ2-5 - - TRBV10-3 TGTGCCATCAGTGGAGGACTACAAGAGACCCAGTACTTC CAISGGLQETQYF
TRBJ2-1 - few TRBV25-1 TGTGCCAGCAGTCTTGGAGTGGACCTCCTGGACAATGAGCAGTTCTTC CASSLGVDLLDNEQFF
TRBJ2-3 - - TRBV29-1 TGCAGCGTTGAAGATCAGGCGCGAGGTGGCCCAGATACGCAGTATTTT CSVEDQARGGPDTQYF
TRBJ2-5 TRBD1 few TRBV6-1 TGTGCCAGCAGAATAGACAGGGAAGAGACCCAGTACTTC CASRIDREETQYF
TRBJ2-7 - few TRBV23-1 TGCGCCAAATACTCGGGACTGCCGAGCTCCTACGAGCAGTACTTC CAKYSGLPSSYEQYF
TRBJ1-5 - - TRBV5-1 TGCGCCAGTATAAATACCAGGCGCGGTCAGCCCCAGCATTTT CASINTRRGQPQHF
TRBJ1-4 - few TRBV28 TGTGCCAGCAGAGCCCCGACAGAGGCGGAAAAACTGTTTTTT CASRAPTEAEKLFF
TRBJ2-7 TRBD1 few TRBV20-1 TGCAGTGCTAGCCCGAGGACAGGGACCCACGAGCAGTACTTC CSASPRTGTHEQYF
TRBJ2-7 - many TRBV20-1 TGCAGTGCTAGAGACGGCAGGGGACAATACGAGCAGTACTTC CSARDGRGQYEQYF
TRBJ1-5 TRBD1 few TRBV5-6 TGTGCCAGCAGCTTGTACGGGACAGAAATTCCAAAACAGCATTTT CASSLYGTEIPKQHF
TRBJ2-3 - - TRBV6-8 TGTGCCAGCAGTTACTCGACCCTCCCAAGGGGGGATACGCAGTATTTT CASSYSTLPRGDTQYF
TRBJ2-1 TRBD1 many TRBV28 TGTGCCAGCAGGGTCCCAACAGGGGAAGGTAGTGAGCAGTTCTTC CASRVPTGEGSEQFF
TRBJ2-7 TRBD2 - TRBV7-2 TGTGCCAGCAACTCGCGGGAGGTCCCCTACGAGCAGTACTTC CASNSREVPYEQYF
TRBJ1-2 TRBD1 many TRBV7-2 TGTGCCAGCAGCTTAGCCCAGGGACAGAACTATGGCTACACCTTC CASSLAQGQNYGYTF
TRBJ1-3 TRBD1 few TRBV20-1 TGCAGTGCTAGCCGGACAGGGGCTGGAAACACCATATATTTT CSASRTGAGNTIYF
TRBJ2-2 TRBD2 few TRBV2 TGTGCCAGCAAGGGTGGGACTAGCGGCGGGGAGCTGTTTTTT CASKGGTSGGELFF
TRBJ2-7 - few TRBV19 TGTGCCAGTAGTATAGAAGGACGGCCCGGAGCCTACGAGCAGTACTTC CASSIEGRPGAYEQYF
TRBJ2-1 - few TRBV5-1 TGCGCCAGCAGCTCGGGCCAGACCTCCTACAATGAGCAGTTCTTC CASSSGQTSYNEQFF
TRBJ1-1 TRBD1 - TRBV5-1 TGCGCCAGCAGCTTGGACCCGACAGGGGCGCTTGAAGCTTTCTTT CASSLDPTGALEAFF
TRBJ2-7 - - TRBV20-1 TGCAGTGCTAGAGATCACAGCTCCTACGAGCAGTACTTC CSARDHSSYEQYF
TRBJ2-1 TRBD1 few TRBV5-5 TGTGCCAGCAGCGCCGGCAACCTCAGGGGGCGCTACAATGAGCAGTTCTTC CASSAGNLRGRYNEQFF
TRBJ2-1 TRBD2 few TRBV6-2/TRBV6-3 TGTGCCAGCAGTTACTCCCGGAAAGCGGGAGTTTACAATGAGCAGTTCTTC CASSYSRKAGVYNEQFF
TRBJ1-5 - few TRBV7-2 TGTGCCAGCAGCTTAAGCTCATCTAGCAATCAGCCCCAGCATTTT CASSLSSSSNQPQHF
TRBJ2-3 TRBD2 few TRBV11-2 TGTGCCAGCAGCTTAAGAGGTGGGGGGAGGGCCAGGGCGGATACGCAGTATTTT CASSLRGGGRARADTQYF
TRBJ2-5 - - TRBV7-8 TGTGCCAGCAGCTTCCAACCTAGGACGAACCCCCAAGAGACCCAGTACTTC CASSFQPRTNPQETQYF
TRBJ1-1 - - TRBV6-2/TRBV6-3 TGTGCCAGCAGTCCACTCATCGGGGCAGGGGAGGATGAAGCTTTCTTT CASSPLIGAGEDEAFF
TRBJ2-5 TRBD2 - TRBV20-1 TGCAGTGCTGAAGCGGGGGTTGAGACCCAGTACTTC CSAEAGVETQYF
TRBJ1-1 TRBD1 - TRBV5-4 TGTGCCAGCAGCTTACAGGGGGTTCCCACTGAAGCTTTCTTT CASSLQGVPTEAFF
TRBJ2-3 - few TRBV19 TGTGCCAGTAGTATTCGGGGATCAGGCACAGATACGCAGTATTTT CASSIRGSGTDTQYF